Sequencing of this TCR beta chain was carried out in a study of T cells in Graves' hyperthyroidism and ophthalmopathy. Researchers defined stable Graves' hyperthyroidism as no ophthalmopathy progression within 18 months. Investigators excluded patients with uncontrolled infection, other autoimmune disease, pregnancy or lactation. This clonotype was recorded at least ten times. Its antigen is as yet unknown. Researchers took RNA transcripts and amplified the TCR beta CDR3 regions from them. Using the HTBI primer set, a first-round RT-PCR was run on the TCR CDR3. TCRdb used MiXCR to reprocess the multiplex PCR reads, holding one entry per CDR3 protein. This table holds just over 550,000 distinct CDR3 sequences, around 42% found once. Study conclusions and caveats: From stable hyperthyroidism, ophthalmopathy was set apart by a 13 V-J model.

The TCR originated in a woman aged 18 to 35 with Graves' hyperthyroidism. The sample comprised peripheral blood or thyroid tissue (not recorded which).

CDR3 residues: CASSDASGYGYTF. The CDR3 DNA sequence: TGTGCCAGCAGTGACGCGTCCGGCTATGGCTACACCTTC. V gene TRBV2 combines with J gene TRBJ1-2, with D unresolved. Per germline, CDR1 SNHLY and CDR2 FYNNEI. This CDR3 has 13 amino acids. Trimming took off 3 bases at V and 4 bases at J, with 9 bases between the two ends.